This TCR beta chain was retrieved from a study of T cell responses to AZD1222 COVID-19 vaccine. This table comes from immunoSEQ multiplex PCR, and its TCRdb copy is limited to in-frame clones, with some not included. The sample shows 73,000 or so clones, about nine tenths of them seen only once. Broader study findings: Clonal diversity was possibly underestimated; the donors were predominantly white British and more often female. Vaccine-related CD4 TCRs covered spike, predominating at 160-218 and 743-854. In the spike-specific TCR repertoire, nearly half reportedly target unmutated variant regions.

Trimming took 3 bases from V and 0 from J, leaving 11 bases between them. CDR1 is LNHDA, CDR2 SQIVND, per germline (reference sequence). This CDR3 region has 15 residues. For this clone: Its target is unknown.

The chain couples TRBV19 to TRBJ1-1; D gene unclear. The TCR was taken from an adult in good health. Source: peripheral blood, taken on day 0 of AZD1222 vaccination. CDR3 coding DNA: TGTGCCAGTAGTATTGCCAGCCATGTGAACACTGAAGCTTTCTTT. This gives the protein CASSIASHVNTEAFF. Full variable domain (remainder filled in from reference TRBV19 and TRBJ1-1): DGGITQSPKYLFRKEGQNVTLSCEQNLNHDAMYWYRQDPGQGLRLIYYSQIVNDFQKGDIAEGYSVSREKKESFPLTVTSAQKNPTAFYLCASSIASHVNTEAFFGQGTRLTVV.